This T cell receptor beta chain is from a study of control samples from healthy donors and cancer patients. Between the trimmed V and J ends, which lost 3 bases and 1 base, there was a span of 4 bases. The CDR3 is 12 residues long. Per germline, CDR1 SGHNT and CDR2 YYREEE (reference sequence). The table came from immunoSEQ multiplex PCR; TCRdb's copy has only in-frame clones and leaves some out. The sample records tens of thousands of clones, 85% to 95% being singletons. The receptor comes from a woman in her twenties or thirties in good health. The sequenced material came from blood. The chain uses TRBV5-4 and TRBJ1-1, with D uncertain. The CDR3 bases are TGTGCCAGCAGCTCCGGGAACACTGAAGCTTTCTTT. It translates to CASSSGNTEAFF.